This T cell receptor beta chain appears in the sequencing data of a study of molecular identifiers for immune sequencing clone quantification. TCRdb re-called the PCR reads with MiXCR, one entry per CDR3 protein. The repertoire holds some 91,000 distinct CDR3 sequences, roughly 24% seen once, with around 1% in the top ten. The CDR3 is 15 residues long. Germline CDR1 and CDR2: SQVTM and ANQGSEA. The ends lost 1 base at V and 6 bases at J; junction bases unmatched: 10. About this clonotype itself: Since a much larger clone is just one base distant, this may be a read error.

The sample comprised naive CD8+ T cells from blood, with Jurkat cell RNA spiked in. Subset specified: FACS-sorted CD8+CD4-CCR7+CD45RA+ naive T cells. The receptor was isolated from a human donor in good health. Some libraries in this study had Jurkat cell RNA spiked in. This chain links TRBV29-1 with TRBJ1-2; 8 bases agree with TRBD1. The CDR3 loop reads CSVEGVVQGVHGYTF. The CDR3 bases are TGCAGCGTTGAAGGGGTAGTACAGGGGGTACATGGCTACACCTTC.